These 14 T cell receptor beta chains originate from one sample sequenced in a study of blood T cell repertoires in COVID-19. Only in-frame clones appear in the TCRdb table, and some are missing; sequencing was by immunoSEQ multiplex PCR. The sample lists over 200,000 clones, approximately 90% occurring once. The sequenced material came from PBMCs or T cells enriched from blood (not recorded which). The receptors were gathered from a man between 18 and 35 years old who had recovered from COVID-19.

This clone was seen just once. The V gene is TRBV27, the J gene TRBJ1-5; weak D call: TRBD1 (6 bases). Deletions cut 0 bases from V and 5 bases from J, with 11 bases between. The CDR3 totals 15 residues. From germline, CDR1 is MNHEY and CDR2 SMNVEV (reference sequence). Here the CDR3 DNA reads TGTGCCAGCAGTTTATCCCCACAGGGCCATCAGCCCCAGCATTTT. It translates to CASSLSPQGHQPQHF.

This clone was detected only once. The chain couples TRBV18 to TRBJ1-5, with D possibly matching TRBD1 (5 bases). CDR1 is KGHSH and CDR2 is LQKENI in the germline V gene. This CDR3 is built from 14 residues. Trimming removed 4 bases from V and 0 bases from J, with 7 bases in between. CDR3 amino acids: CASSRTFSNQPQHF. The CDR3 bases are TGTGCCAGCTCACGGACATTTAGCAATCAGCCCCAGCATTTT.

The rearrangement uses TRBV27 and TRBJ2-7; perhaps TRBD1 as D (6 bases). V lost 5 bases, J lost 4 bases, and 18 bases lay in between. The germline gives CDR1 MNHEY, CDR2 SMNVEV (reference sequence). The CDR3 totals 15 residues. This chain's CDR3 is CASSPGTIPTYEQYF. CDR3 coding DNA: TGTGCCAGCAGTCCGGGGACAATCCCAACATACGAGCAGTACTTC.

Many counts were recorded for this clone. V and J are TRBV28 and TRBJ2-1; D may be TRBD1 (5 bases). The CDR3 spans 15 residues. In germline, CDR1 is MDHEN, CDR2 SYDVKM. Trimming removed 6 bases at V and 0 bases at J, with 12 bases between. The DNA for the CDR3 is TGTGCCAGCAGCCCAGACAGCAACTCCTACAATGAGCAGTTCTTC. As protein: CASSPDSNSYNEQFF.

The chain links TRBV18 to TRBJ2-6, with 10 bases matching TRBD1. The J segment lost 1 base and the V segment lost 3 bases, leaving 3 bases of the junction unmatched. The CDR3 runs 17 residues. Looked up from germline, CDR1 is KGHSH and CDR2 is LQKENI. CDR3 protein: CASSPPGQGSGANVLTF. CDR3 sequence (DNA): TGTGCCAGCTCACCGCCGGGACAGGGGTCTGGGGCCAACGTCCTGACTTTC.

The genes are TRBV29-1 and TRBJ2-3; 13 nucleotides agree with TRBD2. The J segment lost 7 bases and the V segment lost 6 bases, leaving 7 bases of the junction unmatched. The germline V gene has CDR1 SQVTM and CDR2 ANQGSEA. This CDR3 has 14 amino acids. DNA for the CDR3: TGCAGCGTCGCAGGGACTAGCGGGGTGCATACGCAGTATTTT. It yields the protein CSVAGTSGVHTQYF.

This chain links TRBV6-4 with TRBJ2-7; TRBD1 agrees at 11 bases. Germline V gene lookup returns CDR1 MRHNA and CDR2 SNTAGT. V was pared by 3 bases and J by 9 bases, with 4 bases of the junction left unmatched. This CDR3 has 13 residues. The CDR3 is CASSEGQGARQYF. The DNA for the CDR3 is TGTGCCAGCAGTGAAGGACAGGGGGCGAGGCAGTACTTC.

The CDR3: CSVEPGNYGYTF. The DNA for the CDR3 is TGCAGCGTTGAGCCAGGGAACTATGGCTACACCTTC. The chain carries TRBV29-1 and TRBJ1-2, with TRBD1 as a possible D gene (5 bases). The CDR3 has 12 residues. Germline V gene lookup returns CDR1 SQVTM and CDR2 ANQGSEA. Trimming stripped 3 bases from V and 2 bases from J, with 7 bases between.

This chain links TRBV3-1 (or the pseudogene TRBV3-2) with TRBJ1-2; 7 nucleotides align to TRBD1. Germline CDR1 is LGHDT and CDR2 is YNNKEL (reference sequence). The CDR3 loop spans 16 amino acids. The junction had 10 bases not matched to a gene; V was cut back by 2 bases and J by 4 bases. The CDR3 DNA reads TGTGCCAGCAGCCAATCCTATAGACAGGGCACCTATGGCTACACCTTC. The encoded protein is CASSQSYRQGTYGYTF.

The gene calls are TRBV10-2 and TRBJ1-1; 7 nucleotides agree with TRBD1. Germline V gives CDR1 WSHSY, CDR2 SAAADI. This CDR3 contains 14 residues. Trimming at V came to 6 bases and at J to 2 bases, leaving 6 bases not matched to a gene. CDR3 amino acids: CASRVGTVNTEAFF. The CDR3 DNA sequence: TGCGCCAGCAGGGTGGGGACAGTTAACACTGAAGCTTTCTTT.

V is TRBV24-1 and J is TRBJ2-1; 16 bases fit TRBD2. In germline, CDR1 is KGHDR, CDR2 SFDVKD. CDR3 length: 21 amino acids. V dropped 3 bases and J dropped 2; count of bases not matched to a gene: 12. In nucleotides, the CDR3 is TGTGCCACCAGTGATCGTCCCGGGACTAGCGGGAGGGCCGGTGCCTACAATGAGCAGTTCTTC. Translating it yields CATSDRPGTSGRAGAYNEQFF.

This clone was recorded a few times. The genes are TRBV18 and TRBJ1-3; 7 nucleotides align to TRBD1. J lost 4 bases, V lost 0 bases, and 6 bases had no gene match. The CDR3 is made up of 16 amino acids. CDR1 is KGHSH, CDR2 LQKENI, per germline. CDR3 amino acids: CASSPPEGARGNTIYF. As DNA, the CDR3 is TGTGCCAGCTCACCACCGGAGGGGGCGCGGGGAAACACCATATATTTT.

This chain uses TRBV4-2 with TRBJ2-2, with D uncertain. This CDR3 has 15 residues. V lost 4 bases, J lost 2 bases, and 11 bases lay in between. Per the germline V gene, CDR1 is LGHNA and CDR2 is YNFKEQ. The CDR3 reads CASSPLLTNTGELFF. In DNA form, the CDR3 reads TGTGCCAGCAGCCCCCTTCTAACCAACACCGGGGAGCTGTTTTTT.

This clone was recorded only once. This chain uses TRBV14 with TRBJ2-1; a weak D match, TRBD2 (6 bases). V dropped 4 bases and J dropped 9 bases, with 13 bases sitting between them. The CDR3 is 13 amino acids. Germline V gene sequence: CDR1 SGHDN, CDR2 FVKESK. The CDR3 loop reads CASSPSAGIEQFF. The CDR3 nucleotides are TGTGCCAGCAGCCCGAGCGCGGGAATTGAGCAGTTCTTC.